The 10 T cell receptor beta chains below come from one sample, sequenced in a study of shared clonotypes between healthy human individuals. CD45RO-negative, CCR7-selected cells formed the naive CD8 fraction, which excluded terminally differentiated effector memory CD45RA+ cells. Assay: immunoSEQ multiplex PCR; the TCRdb copy retains only in-frame clones and omits some. The sample lists about 2 million clones; about 95% were seen once. Material for sequencing was naive CD8+ T cells sorted from blood. All receptors derive from a man aged 18 to 30 in good health.

V gene TRBV2 combines with J gene TRBJ2-7; perhaps TRBD2 as D (5 bases). Germline values: CDR1 SNHLY, CDR2 FYNNEI. Trimming cost V 4 bases and J 2 bases, with 12 bases left between them. The CDR3 loop spans 14 amino acids. This CDR3 reads CASSVEGEAYEQYF. CDR3 DNA: TGTGCCAGCAGTGTAGAGGGCGAGGCCTACGAGCAGTACTTC.

The rearrangement joins TRBV11-3 to TRBJ1-1; possibly TRBD1 for D (5 bases). Germline V CDR1 and CDR2: SGHNT, YENEEA. Trimming took 5 bases from V and 8 from J, leaving 12 bases between them. The CDR3 runs to 12 residues. The CDR3 here is CASSVTGGEAFF. The DNA of the CDR3 is TGTGCCAGCAGCGTAACGGGGGGGGAAGCTTTCTTT.

The chain combines TRBV9 with TRBJ2-7; 13 bases fit TRBD2. Germline values: CDR1 SGDLS, CDR2 YYNGEE. This CDR3 is 15 amino acids long. Losses at the gene ends were 0 bases for V and 9 bases for J; bases not matched to a gene: 6. CDR3 protein: CASSVEGGLAGSQYF. The CDR3 DNA sequence: TGTGCCAGCAGCGTAGAGGGGGGACTAGCGGGATCGCAGTACTTC. Full variable domain (outside the CDR3, taken from reference TRBV9 and TRBJ2-7): DSGVTQTPKHLITATGQRVTLRCSPRSGDLSVYWYQQSLDQGLQFLIQYYNGEERAKGNILERFSAQQFPDLHSELNLSSLELGDSALYFCASSVEGGLAGSQYFGPGTRLTVT.

The chain combines TRBV5-6 with TRBJ1-6; D is uncertain. Germline V CDR1 and CDR2: SGHDT, YYEEEE. Trimming cost V 1 base and J 10 bases, with 6 bases left between them. The CDR3 length is 12 residues. This CDR3 reads CASSLPGSPLHF. CDR3 sequence (DNA): TGTGCCAGCAGCTTGCCTGGATCACCCCTCCACTTT.

The CDR3 nucleotides are TGTGCCAGCAGCTGGGACAGGGGATTCGGTGAGCAGTTCTTC. It encodes CASSWDRGFGEQFF. V and J are TRBV27 and TRBJ2-1; 10 bases line up with TRBD1. Per germline, CDR1 MNHEY and CDR2 SMNVEV (reference sequence). This CDR3 comprises 14 residues. Trimming removed 6 bases from V and 9 bases from J; junction bases left unmatched: 8.

This clone appeared a single time. The chain joins TRBV7-4 to TRBJ2-7; no definite D call. The CDR3 sequence is 15 residues long. The V gene's germline CDR1 is SGHVT and CDR2 SQSDAQ. V gave up 1 base and J gave up 3 bases, with 13 bases separating them. The CDR3 nucleotides read TGTGCCAGCAGCTTAGAAGCCCATGGCCGCTACGAGCAGTACTTC. Translating it yields CASSLEAHGRYEQYF.

CDR3 nucleotides: TGTGCCAGCAGTTTGGGTAGCGGCCAAGAGACCCAGTACTTC. It encodes CASSLGSGQETQYF. J is TRBJ2-5 and V is TRBV28, with D possibly matching TRBD2 (6 bases). This CDR3 comprises 14 residues. Trimming stripped 3 bases from V and 1 base from J, with 9 bases between. The germline V gene has CDR1 MDHEN and CDR2 SYDVKM.

V is TRBV12-5 and J is TRBJ2-7, with D perhaps TRBD1 (6 bases). V was shortened by 5 bases and J by 4 bases, with 18 bases between the two germline ends. The germline V gene has CDR1 LGHNT and CDR2 FRNRAP. The CDR3 totals 15 residues. Here the CDR3 reads CASGIQHSTGYEQYF. CDR3 bases: TGTGCTAGTGGTATCCAACACTCCACAGGGTACGAGCAGTACTTC.

J is TRBJ2-5 and V is TRBV13, with TRBD1 as a possible D gene (5 bases). Germline V gene sequence: CDR1 PRHDT, CDR2 FYEKMQ (reference sequence). The CDR3 length is 15 residues. V was clipped by 3 bases and J by 5 bases, with 16 bases between them. This CDR3 is CASSFQLDSWETQYF. The CDR3 region has the DNA TGTGCCAGCAGCTTCCAGCTCGACAGTTGGGAGACCCAGTACTTC.

The rearrangement joins TRBV5-1 to TRBJ1-4; D gene ambiguous. The CDR3 covers 16 residues. The V end lost 0 bases, the J end lost 8 bases, and 17 bases lay between the germline ends. Germline CDR1 reads SGHRS; CDR2 reads YFSETQ. The CDR3, as DNA: TGCGCCAGCAGCTTGGCCACGGGCAGTGTTGGGGAAAAACTGTTTTTT. Protein product: CASSLATGSVGEKLFF.